Listed below are T cell receptor beta chains from one sample, sequenced in a study of monozygotic twins with inflammatory bowel disease. TCRdb derives one entry per CDR3 protein from the 5' RACE reads, leaving out DNA. This listing includes around 450,000 distinct CDR3 sequences. The sample comprised blood. The receptors shown here come from a human donor with ulcerative colitis or Crohn's disease, or a healthy co-twin of an affected twin (not recorded which). Both conserved end residues are part of each CDR3.

CDR3 length | J gene | V gene | CDR3 protein
11 | TRBJ1-2 | TRBV6-6 | CASTRMYGYTF
14 | TRBJ1-4 | TRBV5-1 | CASSFQGTNEKLFF
14 | TRBJ2-2 | TRBV27 | CASSLGLNSGELFF
14 | TRBJ2-7 | TRBV12-3/TRBV12-4 | CASSLGAGADEQYF
13 | TRBJ2-1 | TRBV6-4 | CASSLLAATVLFF
15 | TRBJ1-1 | TRBV19 | CATASGTGSWTEAFF
16 | TRBJ2-3 | TRBV7-2 | CASSLYSGGITDTQYF
14 | TRBJ2-7 | TRBV5-1 | CASTTDGGSLEQYF
18 | TRBJ2-3 | TRBV24-1 | CATSESPTPGKLADTQYF
15 | TRBJ1-2 | TRBV6-1 | CASSEDLTTGNGYTF
18 | TRBJ2-1 | TRBV19 | CASSSQAIRDRAHRGQFF
16 | TRBJ1-1 | TRBV19 | CASSIRQGVMNTEAFF
14 | TRBJ1-4 | TRBV29-1 | CSALPGAPAGKLFF
15 | TRBJ2-3 | TRBV9 | CASSVTSFSTDTQYF
14 | TRBJ2-2 | TRBV6-6 | CASSPRKDTGELFF
15 | TRBJ2-3 | TRBV6-5 | CASSYQGQGGDTQYF
18 | TRBJ1-2 | TRBV4-1 | CASSQDPSGGAGGRGYTF
12 | TRBJ2-1 | TRBV3-1 | CASSQGRGEQFF
16 | TRBJ2-7 | TRBV7-2 | CASSPRGTGRNYEQYF
15 | TRBJ1-2 | TRBV15 | CATSSRGGQGIGYTF
16 | TRBJ1-2 | TRBV7-9 | CASSLPEPRDNDGYTF
18 | TRBJ1-1 | TRBV11-2 | CASSLGWQGQRFGTEAFF
13 | TRBJ1-2 | TRBV27 | CASKLTSNYGYTF
15 | TRBJ2-5 | TRBV11-2 | CASSLVGLSQETQYF
13 | TRBJ1-2 | TRBV11-1 | CASSPRQSYGYTF
11 | TRBJ2-5 | TRBV12-3/TRBV12-4 | CASMRRETQYF
15 | TRBJ2-1 | TRBV12-3/TRBV12-4 | CASSLVGGPGNEQFF
17 | TRBJ2-2 | TRBV6-5 | CASSYSRQGLYTGELFF
15 | TRBJ2-2 | TRBV7-3 | CASSTPGPNTGELFF
12 | TRBJ1-1 | TRBV7-2 | CASSGQRTEAFF
14 | TRBJ1-5 | TRBV6-2/TRBV6-3 | CASRAAGSNQPQHF
14 | TRBJ2-5 | TRBV5-1 | CASSFDYYKETQYF
15 | TRBJ1-6 | TRBV7-6 | CASSLVGTGDSPLHF
11 | TRBJ2-1 | TRBV6-2/TRBV6-3 | CASRRERVQFF
14 | TRBJ1-4 | TRBV5-4 | CASSFWDRGGKLFF
16 | TRBJ2-6 | TRBV20-1 | CSARAPTPSGANVLTF
16 | TRBJ2-2 | TRBV19 | CASSFGQGAGTGELFF
12 | TRBJ2-1 | TRBV10-3 | CATQEPGLGLIF
16 | TRBJ2-5 | TRBV29-1 | CSVEDPAGGKQETQYF
13 | TRBJ2-1 | TRBV20-1 | CSAPRIARGEQFF
13 | TRBJ1-1 | TRBV5-6 | CASSLGGGTGAFF
15 | TRBJ2-7 | TRBV6-1 | CASIRTGGTGYEQYF
16 | TRBJ1-5 | TRBV7-2 | CASSSQGQYSNQPQHF
17 | TRBJ2-3 | TRBV7-3 | CASSFNRPGRVADTQYF
14 | TRBJ2-2 | TRBV6-1 | CASSEVGADGELFF
12 | TRBJ2-7 | TRBV29-1 | CSVGGQSYEQYF
14 | TRBJ2-3 | TRBV7-2 | CASASGRKGDTQYF
14 | TRBJ2-7 | TRBV5-6 | CASTPRFSSYEQYF